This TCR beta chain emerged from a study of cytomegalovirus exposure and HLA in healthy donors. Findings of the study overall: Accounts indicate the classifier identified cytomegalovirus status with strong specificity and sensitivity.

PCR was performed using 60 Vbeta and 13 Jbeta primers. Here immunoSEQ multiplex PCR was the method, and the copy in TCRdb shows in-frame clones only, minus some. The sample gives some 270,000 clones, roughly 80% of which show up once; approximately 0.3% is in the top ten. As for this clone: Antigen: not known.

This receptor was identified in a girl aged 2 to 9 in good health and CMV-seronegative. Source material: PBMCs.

The CDR3 loop reads CASGGRLAGELFF. Here the CDR3 DNA reads TGTGCCAGTGGGGGGAGGCTGGCCGGGGAGCTGTTTTTT. The genes are TRBV19 and TRBJ2-2; D might be TRBD2 (6 bases). Germline V CDR1 and CDR2: LNHDA, SQIVND (reference sequence). With 8 bases removed from V and 6 bases from J, the gap between germline ends came to 13 bases. This CDR3 has 13 amino acids.